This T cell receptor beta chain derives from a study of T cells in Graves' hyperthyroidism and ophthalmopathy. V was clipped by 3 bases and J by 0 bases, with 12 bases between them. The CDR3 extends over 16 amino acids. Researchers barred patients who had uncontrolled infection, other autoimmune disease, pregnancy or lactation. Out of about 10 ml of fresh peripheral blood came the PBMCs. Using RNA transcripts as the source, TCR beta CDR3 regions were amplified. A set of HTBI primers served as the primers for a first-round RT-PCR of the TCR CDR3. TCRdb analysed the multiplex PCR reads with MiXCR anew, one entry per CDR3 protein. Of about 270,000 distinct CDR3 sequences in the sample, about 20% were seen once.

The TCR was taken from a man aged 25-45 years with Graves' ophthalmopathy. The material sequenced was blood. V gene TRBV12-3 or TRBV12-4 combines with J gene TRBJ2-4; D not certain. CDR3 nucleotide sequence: TGTGCCAGCAGTTTCAGTGCGGAACTAGCCAAAAACATTCAGTACTTC. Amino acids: CASSFSAELAKNIQYF.